The TCR beta chain under discussion was sequenced for a study of blood T cell repertoires in COVID-19 (dated by TCRdb to about 2020). Concerning the study at large: Samples from collaborators originated in the United States, Italy and Spain and spanned both the acute and convalescent phases of COVID-19. The material from the prospective study consisted of cDNA or gDNA derived from T cells, B-cell-depleted T cells, or PBMCs. Deeply sampled blood TCRbeta repertoires from subjects exposed to, actively infected with, or recovered from COVID-19 were included in the dataset. The repertoires were made available in a free public database intended to serve as a resource for research on the immune response to SARS-CoV-2. Samples came from the ongoing ImmuneRACE study (first 160 participants) plus 1,254 subjects from 6 global collaborators. A de-identified subject ID, COVID-19 status, age in years and sex were almost always included in the sample metadata. HLA class I and class II types, where available, came from metadata supplied by the sample provider rather than from assay-based typing.

The immunoSEQ Assay, a bias-controlled multiplex PCR, was used to amplify TCRbeta CDR3 regions from genomic DNA. The authors processed their data as follows. Within the assay, amplification of reference gene primers was used to estimate how many nucleated cells each sample contained. Sequence reads were collapsed and filtered to measure the absolute abundance of every unique TCRbeta CDR3 rearrangement. For each sample, productive Simpson clonality was calculated as the square root of Simpson's diversity index over productive rearrangements. Held by TCRdb, this immuneACCESS table contains in-frame sequences only and omits some clones. Under half of the omission traces to an unresolved V gene where checked; the cause of the rest is unknown. Clonal size and the V and J genes are those of that table, whereas D and trimming came from the DNA. This sample lists 310,000 or so clones; over 80% were detected once. The biggest ten clones account for roughly 8.9% of the sample.

A word on this clone: Its target antigen remains unknown. The sample holds no much larger clone one base away, and base qualities are not on file.

At one collaborating source in Seattle, patients were enrolled during active infection and were followed longitudinally through the course of disease. The collaborating institutions used their own protocols to collect whole blood in K2EDTA tubes. Collaborator samples were shipped for TCRbeta analysis as frozen whole blood, isolated PBMCs, or DNA extracted from either sample type. Reading from cysteine to phenylalanine, the CDR3 counts 18 amino acids. Only the CDR3 region is kept as DNA, spanning 54 bases read in frame from base 1. Taken from the germline V gene (reference sequence), the CDR1 and CDR2 loops are MNHEY and SMNVEV. The V end loses 6 bases and the J end loses 2 bases, and a stretch of 22 bases separates them. Overall study results and their limits: Clinical and demographic metadata were provided uncurated, with the amount varying by source and participant.

Rearrangement joined TRBV27 to TRBJ1-4, with a tentative D gene TRBD1 over 5 matching bases. The TCR was taken from a man aged 30 to 45 with COVID-19, enrolled during active disease. Sequencing was performed on peripheral blood. The CDR3 region has the sequence CASSPLGALEATNEKLFF. The nucleotides are TGTGCCAGCAGCCCTCTTGGGGCCCTAGAAGCGACTAATGAAAAACTGTTTTTT.